This entry lists 2 T cell receptor beta chains sequenced from one sample in a study of blood T cell repertoires in COVID-19. Sequencing was performed with immunoSEQ multiplex PCR; in TCRdb, only in-frame clones are kept and a portion is missing. The data hold around 60,000 clones, with 75% to 85% observed a single time. The sample taken for sequencing was peripheral blood. The receptors come from a middle-aged man with COVID-19, enrolled during active disease.

A few counts support this clone. This chain connects TRBV6-5 to TRBJ2-7; D gene unclear. This CDR3 is 11 amino acids long. Germline-derived CDR1 and CDR2 are MNHEY and SVGAGI. Trimming pared 4 bases from V and 2 bases from J, leaving 3 bases between. Written as DNA, the CDR3 is TGTGCCAGCAGTTCCACCTACGAGCAGTACTTC. It is translated as CASSSTYEQYF.

The chain joins TRBV6-5 to TRBJ1-2; D is possibly TRBD1 (6 bases). V shed 6 bases and J shed 3 bases, with 11 bases lying between them. The germline V gene encodes CDR1 MNHEY and CDR2 SVGAGI. The CDR3 length is 13 residues. The CDR3 DNA is TGTGCCAGCAGCAAAGAGGGGGACTATGGCTACACCTTC. Amino acids: CASSKEGDYGYTF.